This T cell receptor beta chain was documented in a study of T cell changes during pregnancy in multiple sclerosis. This table comes from immunoSEQ multiplex PCR, and its TCRdb copy is limited to in-frame clones, with some not included. The sample lists about 83,000 clones, more than 90% occurring once. The TCR originated in a female donor with multiple sclerosis, enrolled in a pregnancy study. Sample: peripheral blood, taken in the second trimester of pregnancy.

DNA for the CDR3: TGTGCCAGCAGCTTGGGGGGCAGGGCGTACGAGCAGTACTTC. Translating it yields CASSLGGRAYEQYF. The chain is built from TRBV5-4 and TRBJ2-7; a possible D gene is TRBD1 (5 bases). Germline CDR1 SGHNT, CDR2 YYREEE (reference sequence). The CDR3 is 14 amino acids. V lost 0 bases and J 4 bases, leaving 11 bases between the germline ends.